This T cell receptor (beta chain) was identified during a study of neurological immune-mediated disorders. It was by 5'RACE with 10-nucleotide random UMIs that the cDNA was made. TCRdb reanalysed the 5' RACE reads using MiXCR and keeps one entry per CDR3 protein. This table has under 60,000 distinct CDR3 sequences, 3% to 3.5% appearing once. Concerning this clonotype: Its antigen is as yet unknown.

Study-wide points: The multiple sclerosis repertoire cluster had no association with any clinical or MRI feature. Phylogenetically, 18 of 34 multiple sclerosis patients' repertoires fell into one related-CDR3 cluster, a possible signature. Patients with HTLV-1-associated myelopathy showed the most TCR clonal expansion. Those with multiple sclerosis showed the least, falling below healthy controls.

Sample: PBMCs. The sequence came from a man in his forties or fifties with multiple sclerosis.

For the CDR3, the DNA is TGTGCCAGCAGCTTAGAGGGGGCAGGGGATGGGCCCCAGCATTTT. The encoded protein is CASSLEGAGDGPQHF. V is TRBV7-6 and J is TRBJ1-5; TRBD1 matches 7 bases. Trimming removed 1 base from V and 9 bases from J; junction bases left unmatched: 9. This CDR3 has 15 residues. Germline values: CDR1 SGHVS, CDR2 FNYEAQ.